The 14 T cell receptor beta chains listed next were all sequenced from one sample in a study of cytomegalovirus exposure and HLA in healthy donors. PCR amplification relied on 60 Vbeta primers (plus 13 Jbeta primers). Libraries were prepared by immunoSEQ multiplex PCR; TCRdb keeps only in-frame clonotypes and omits some of them. Of around 140,000 clones in the sample, around 9% were seen once. Sequencing input: PBMCs. These receptors were obtained from a woman between 40 and 55 years old in good health and CMV-seropositive.

This clone was seen a few times. The chain links TRBV19 to TRBJ1-1; D possibly corresponds to TRBD1 (5 bases). Germline CDR1 and CDR2: LNHDA and SQIVND (reference sequence). This CDR3 is 13 amino acids long. V lost 2 bases, J lost 6 bases, and 10 bases lay in between. CDR3 sequence: CASSISGVAEAFF. CDR3 bases: TGTGCCAGTAGTATATCGGGGGTCGCTGAAGCTTTCTTT.

The J gene is TRBJ2-4, the V gene TRBV4-1; no clear D. The CDR3 length is 14 residues. Germline V CDR1 and CDR2: MGHRA, YSYEKL. Trimming shortened V by 0 bases and J by 6 bases, and 9 bases separated the two germline ends. In DNA form, the CDR3 reads TGCGCCAGCAGCCAAGATCGGCAGGTAAACATTCAGTACTTC. Amino acid sequence: CASSQDRQVNIQYF.

The sample holds a few counts of this clone. The rearrangement links TRBV12-5 to TRBJ2-7, with D uncertain. This CDR3 is built from 11 residues. CDR1 is LGHNT, CDR2 FRNRAP, per germline. V gave up 5 bases and J gave up 5 bases, with 7 bases separating them. CDR3 in amino acids: CASGLLDEQYF. CDR3 bases: TGTGCTAGTGGTCTCCTAGACGAGCAGTACTTC.

This clone turned up a few times. The chain carries TRBV10-2 and TRBJ1-1; tentatively, D is TRBD1 (5 bases). In germline, CDR1 is WSHSY, CDR2 SAAADI. The CDR3 is 14 amino acids. V was shortened by 4 bases and J by 0 bases, with 9 bases between the two germline ends. The CDR3 protein is CASSAFRVNTEAFF. The CDR3 DNA sequence: TGCGCCAGCAGTGCGTTCAGGGTGAACACTGAAGCTTTCTTT.

In this sample, this clone turned up a few times. The genes are TRBV5-1 and TRBJ2-3; 8 positions match TRBD2. The CDR3 covers 15 residues. V trimming: 0 bases; J trimming: 5 bases; junction bases outside the gene matches: 5. Germline CDR1 reads SGHRS; CDR2 reads YFSETQ. CDR3 nucleotides: TGCGCCAGCAGCTTGGCGGGGACTAGTCAAGATACGCAGTATTTT. Translating gives CASSLAGTSQDTQYF.

This chain uses TRBV19 with TRBJ1-2, with TRBD1 identical over 8 bases. Trimming at V came to 4 bases and at J to 8 bases, leaving 3 bases not matched to a gene. CDR1 LNHDA and CDR2 SQIVND come from the germline V gene (reference sequence). This CDR3 contains 12 residues. The CDR3: CASSTRTGGYTF. CDR3 nucleotide sequence: TGTGCCAGTAGTACACGGACAGGGGGCTACACCTTC.

This clone was found a few times. The J gene is TRBJ1-2, the V gene TRBV5-1; D perhaps matches TRBD1 (6 bases). Germline CDR1 reads SGHRS; CDR2 reads YFSETQ. V was cut by 1 base and J by 7 bases, with 11 bases left in between. CDR3 length: 13 amino acids. The CDR3 sequence is CASSLTQGLGYTF. CDR3 DNA sequence: TGCGCCAGCAGCTTGACACAGGGCCTTGGCTACACCTTC.

The V call is TRBV2, the J call TRBJ2-7; D is ambiguous. Trimming cost V 4 bases and J 2 bases, with 15 bases left between them. This CDR3 has 15 amino acids. The germline V gene has CDR1 SNHLY and CDR2 FYNNEI. CDR3 loop: CASSGSQVLTYEQYF. In nucleotides, the CDR3 is TGTGCCAGCAGTGGATCCCAGGTCCTAACCTACGAGCAGTACTTC.

The rearrangement joins TRBV7-2 to TRBJ1-1; 10 nucleotides match TRBD1. The CDR3 has 14 amino acids. V lost 5 bases to trimming and J lost 6 bases; unmatched junction nucleotides: 6. Germline assignment: CDR1 SGHTA and CDR2 FQGNSA. CDR3 protein: CASSRGQGGAEAFF. The CDR3 bases are TGTGCCAGCAGCCGCGGACAGGGGGGGGCTGAAGCTTTCTTT.

The chain uses TRBV5-1 and TRBJ1-5; D gene ambiguous. Germline-derived CDR1 and CDR2 are SGHRS and YFSETQ. Trimming took off 0 bases at V and 5 bases at J, with 6 bases between the two ends. The CDR3 is made up of 13 amino acids. The CDR3 loop is CASSLAGYQPQHF. In nucleotides, the CDR3 is TGCGCCAGCAGCTTGGCGGGGTATCAGCCCCAGCATTTT.

The sample holds a few counts of this clone. This chain uses TRBV15 with TRBJ1-6, with TRBD1 identical over 9 bases. The CDR3 contains 16 residues. Germline V gene sequence: CDR1 LNHNV, CDR2 YYDKDF (reference sequence). With V trimmed by 2 bases and J by 8 bases, 7 bases remained unmatched. The DNA of the CDR3 is TGTGCCACCAGCAGACCCCCCCGACAGGGGGATTCACCCCTCCACTTT. Its protein is CATSRPPRQGDSPLHF.

This clone has more than one count but fewer than ten. This chain connects TRBV7-2 to TRBJ1-2; possible D gene TRBD1, 5 bases. Germline assignment: CDR1 SGHTA and CDR2 FQGNSA. V was trimmed by 7 bases and J by 6 bases, leaving 15 bases between them. This CDR3 contains 13 residues. The CDR3 nucleotides read TGTGCCAGCACCCGACGGGGGGTACATGGCTACACCTTC. It is translated as CASTRRGVHGYTF.

Here the CDR3 DNA reads TGCGCCAGCAGCTTTCATTTGGAGGGGCGTAGAAACGAGCAGTACTTC. Its protein product is CASSFHLEGRRNEQYF. The chain is built from TRBV5-1 and TRBJ2-7, with D possibly TRBD2 on 6 matching bases. The CDR3 runs to 16 residues. Trimming stripped 2 bases from V and 5 bases from J, with 20 bases between. Germline V gives CDR1 SGHRS, CDR2 YFSETQ.

This clone was seen more than once but under ten times. The chain is built from TRBV2 and TRBJ1-6; TRBD1 is a possible D gene (5 bases). The V gene's germline CDR1 is SNHLY and CDR2 FYNNEI. This CDR3 region has 16 residues. Trimming took off 5 bases at V and 8 bases at J, with 19 bases between the two ends. DNA for the CDR3: TGTGCCAGCAGTCTTTCGGAAGGGGAGGACCATTCACCCCTCCACTTT. This gives the protein CASSLSEGEDHSPLHF.